Following are 30 T cell receptor beta chains from one sample sequenced in a study of T-cell reconstitution after alpha-beta-depleted transplantation in children. Unique molecular identifiers were incorporated when the TCRbeta library was constructed. TCRdb processed the PCR reads anew with MiXCR; each CDR3 protein has one entry. Of about 980,000 distinct CDR3 sequences in the sample, 25% to 30% are singletons; the top ten hold about 28%. Sample: PBMCs, mostly from graft donor cells, taken 360 days after TCRalphabeta/CD19-depleted stem cell transplant. These receptors came from a boy under two years old who had a stem cell transplant for SCID, so the T cells may come from the graft donor.

This clonotype was observed a few times. V usage is TRBV12-3 or TRBV12-4 and J usage is TRBJ2-7; D uncertain. This CDR3 has 15 residues. Trimming left V 6 bases short and J 2 bases short, with 17 bases between. The DNA for the CDR3 is TGTGCCAGCAGCCCCCCCGACCGAATAACCTACGAGCAGTACTTC. Translation gives CASSPPDRITYEQYF.

This chain connects TRBV4-3 to TRBJ2-3; 8 bases agree with TRBD2. Germline CDR1 is LGHNA and CDR2 is YSLEER. Trimming cost V 1 base and J 13 bases; bases outside gene matches: 22. The CDR3 sequence is 18 residues long. Here the CDR3 reads CASSQGGAGPAGVWGEYF. CDR3 sequence (DNA): TGCGCCAGCAGCCAAGGCGGGGCTGGGCCAGCGGGGGTATGGGGGGAGTATTTT.

The V and J genes are TRBV7-2 and TRBJ2-3; 12 bases are shared with TRBD2. V trimming: 0 bases; J trimming: 3 bases; junction bases outside the gene matches: 16. CDR1 and CDR2 (germline): SGHTA, FQGNSA. CDR3 length equals 21 residues. CDR3 loop: CASSLAPRSSGGARNTDTQYF. For the CDR3, the DNA is TGTGCCAGCAGCTTAGCCCCGCGGTCTAGCGGGGGGGCCCGTAATACAGATACGCAGTATTTT.

The CDR3 here is CASNPGETGELFF. The CDR3 DNA reads TGTGCCAGCAACCCTGGGGAAACCGGGGAGCTGTTTTTT. J is TRBJ2-2 and V is TRBV7-3, with D unclear. Looked up from germline, CDR1 is SGHTA and CDR2 is FQGTGA. Trimming removed 7 bases at V and 5 bases at J, with 11 bases between. The CDR3 has 13 amino acids.

V and J are TRBV2 and TRBJ2-3; no clear D gene. Between the trimmed V and J ends, which lost 8 bases and 3 bases, there was a span of 21 bases. This CDR3 is built from 16 residues. Germline CDR1 SNHLY, CDR2 FYNNEI. The CDR3 DNA follows: TGTGCCAGCTCCAGAGCAGGTGGGATGGGAACAGATACGCAGTATTTT. It specifies CASSRAGGMGTDTQYF.

In nucleotides, the CDR3 is TGCAGCGCCCAATGGGACAGCGTCTCTGGAAACACCATATATTTT. Its protein is CSAQWDSVSGNTIYF. V gene TRBV29-1 combines with J gene TRBJ1-3; 7 bases fit TRBD1. The junction had 9 bases not matched to a gene; V was cut back by 7 bases and J by 0 bases. CDR3 size: 15 residues. CDR1 is SQVTM and CDR2 is ANQGSEA in the germline V gene.

This sequence joins TRBV20-1 and TRBJ2-4; perhaps TRBD1 as D (5 bases). This CDR3 spans 16 amino acids. The germline V gene has CDR1 DFQATT and CDR2 SNEGSKA (reference sequence). Trimming stripped 6 bases from V and 0 bases from J, with 18 bases between. CDR3 region: CSAVTDIRLAKNIQYF. CDR3 nucleotides: TGCAGTGCAGTAACGGACATTCGGCTAGCCAAAAACATTCAGTACTTC.

J is TRBJ1-1 and V is TRBV7-2; the match to TRBD1 covers 7 bases. There are 13 residues in the CDR3. With 6 bases clipped from V and 7 bases from J, the junction kept 8 bases outside the gene matches. Germline V gives CDR1 SGHTA, CDR2 FQGNSA. CDR3 nucleotide sequence: TGTGCCAGCAGTTTTAGTTGGGACAGTGAAGCTTTCTTT. It codes for CASSFSWDSEAFF.

This clonotype was detected a few times. The CDR3 DNA reads TGTGCCAGCAGTTCCCCCGGGACTAGCGGGGATAGGGAGTTCTTC. It specifies CASSSPGTSGDREFF. This chain links TRBV28 with TRBJ2-1, with 13 bases aligning to TRBD2. CDR3 size: 15 residues. V was pared by 4 bases and J by 14 bases, with 11 bases of the junction left unmatched. The germline V gene encodes CDR1 MDHEN and CDR2 SYDVKM.

This clonotype was picked up a small number of times. The V gene is TRBV13, the J gene TRBJ1-2; 7 bases agree with TRBD1. Germline assignment: CDR1 PRHDT and CDR2 FYEKMQ (reference sequence). Trimming took 5 bases from V and 4 from J; bases not matched to a gene: 4. This CDR3 is built from 13 residues. CDR3 nucleotides: TGTGCCAGCAGCCGGGACAGATTCTATGGCTACACCTTC. It yields the protein CASSRDRFYGYTF. The full variable domain, completed using reference TRBV13 and TRBJ1-2, is AAGVIQSPRHLIKEKRETATLKCYPIPRHDTVYWYQQGPGQDPQFLISFYEKMQSDKGSIPDRFSAQQFSDYHSELNMSSLELGDSALYFCASSRDRFYGYTFGSGTRLTVV.

The chain is built from TRBV7-9 and TRBJ2-1, with 9 bases matching TRBD1. V lost 7 bases and J lost 7; bases outside the gene matches: 11. The CDR3 extends over 15 amino acids. Per germline, CDR1 SEHNR and CDR2 FQNEAQ (reference sequence). CDR3 amino acids: CASTLGGTGSNEQFF. CDR3 coding DNA: TGTGCCAGCACCCTTGGTGGGACAGGGTCTAATGAGCAGTTCTTC.

This clonotype occurred a few times. The rearrangement joins TRBV7-9 to TRBJ1-4; 7 positions agree with TRBD1. CDR3 length: 16 amino acids. The ends lost 5 bases at V and 7 bases at J; junction bases unmatched: 13. CDR1 and CDR2 from the germline V gene are SEHNR and FQNEAQ (reference sequence). For the CDR3, the DNA is TGTGCCAGCAGCGATAGCACAGGGGCTGGGGGTGAAAAACTGTTTTTT. This encodes CASSDSTGAGGEKLFF.

This clonotype was seen a few times. The chain has TRBV5-1 and TRBJ2-5; tentative D call: TRBD1 (6 bases). The CDR3 spans 15 residues. CDR1 and CDR2 (germline): SGHRS, YFSETQ. V was shortened by 1 base and J by 4 bases, with 14 bases between the two germline ends. CDR3 region: CASSLLRGPLETQYF. DNA of the CDR3: TGCGCCAGCAGCTTGCTCAGGGGTCCACTAGAGACCCAGTACTTC.

The rearrangement uses TRBV18 and TRBJ2-5, with D tentatively TRBD1 (5 bases). Germline-derived CDR1 and CDR2 are KGHSH and LQKENI. Trimming took 1 base from V and 3 from J, leaving 9 bases between them. The CDR3 runs to 14 residues. CDR3 sequence (DNA): TGTGCCAGCTCACCACGTGGGGCCGAAGAGACCCAGTACTTC. Protein: CASSPRGAEETQYF.

This clonotype was seen a few times. The J gene is TRBJ2-2, the V gene TRBV24-1; D is uncertain. The CDR3 has 16 residues. From germline, CDR1 is KGHDR and CDR2 SFDVKD. The ends were cut back, 5 bases at V and 2 bases at J, with 14 bases in the middle. The CDR3 sequence is CATSAGYYGNTGELFF. The CDR3 DNA reads as TGTGCCACCAGTGCAGGTTATTACGGAAACACCGGGGAGCTGTTTTTT.

This clonotype has more than one count but fewer than ten. A junction boundary mismatches the germline segment, possibly from a read error. The V and J genes are TRBV6-2 or TRBV6-3 and TRBJ2-2; possibly TRBD2 for D (6 bases). Per the germline V gene, CDR1 is MNHEY and CDR2 is SVGEGT. The CDR3 length is 13 residues. The CDR3 sequence is CASTYWGAGELFF. The CDR3 DNA reads as TGTGCCAGCACTTACTGGGGGGCCGGGGAGCTGTTTTTT.

V and J are TRBV5-1 and TRBJ2-7, with D perhaps matching TRBD2 (6 bases). This CDR3 has 13 amino acids. The germline V gene has CDR1 SGHRS and CDR2 YFSETQ. Trimming pared 7 bases from V and 5 bases from J, leaving 16 bases between. The CDR3 loop is CASSSGGGNEQYF. The CDR3 DNA reads TGCGCCAGCTCGTCTGGAGGAGGGAACGAGCAGTACTTC.

J is TRBJ2-7 and V is TRBV15; a weak D match, TRBD1 (5 bases). Germline V gene lookup returns CDR1 LNHNV and CDR2 YYDKDF (reference sequence). Trimming pared 1 base from V and 2 bases from J, leaving 6 bases between. The CDR3 runs to 13 residues. As DNA, the CDR3 is TGTGCCACCAGCAGAGTACAGGCCTACGAGCAGTACTTC. Translating it yields CATSRVQAYEQYF.

V usage is TRBV3-1 and J usage is TRBJ2-5; D possibly corresponds to TRBD2 (6 bases). The ends were cut back, 1 base at V and 5 bases at J, with 11 bases in the middle. Germline CDR1 reads LGHDT; CDR2 reads YNNKEL (reference sequence). The CDR3 has 14 amino acids. This CDR3 is CASSQGVSGETQYF. The DNA of the CDR3 is TGTGCCAGCAGCCAAGGCGTCAGCGGGGAGACCCAGTACTTC.

The chain's CDR3 is CASSQEARVTREQYF. The CDR3 nucleotides read TGCGCCAGCAGCCAAGAGGCGAGGGTTACCCGCGAGCAGTACTTC. The chain joins TRBV4-1 to TRBJ2-7; D perhaps matches TRBD2 (5 bases). Germline V CDR1 and CDR2: MGHRA, YSYEKL. V gave up 0 bases and J gave up 6 bases, with 15 bases separating them. CDR3 length: 15 amino acids.

This clonotype has more than one count but fewer than ten. The CDR3 sequence: CASSHPGHTPREQYF. The CDR3 bases are TGCGCCAGCAGCCATCCGGGACACACACCCCGGGAGCAGTACTTC. The chain joins TRBV5-1 to TRBJ2-7; possibly TRBD1 for D (6 bases). The V and J ends lost 4 bases and 7 bases respectively, with 21 bases between them. CDR1 SGHRS and CDR2 YFSETQ come from the germline V gene. The length of the CDR3 is 15 residues.

The rearrangement joins TRBV6-5 to TRBJ1-1; 7 bases map to TRBD1. Germline CDR1 reads MNHEY; CDR2 reads SVGAGI. The J segment lost 7 bases and the V segment lost 0 bases, leaving 5 bases of the junction unmatched. The CDR3 runs 14 residues. As DNA, the CDR3 is TGTGCCAGCAGTTACTCGATCAGGGGGGGTGAAGCTTTCTTT. This translates into CASSYSIRGGEAFF.

The V and J genes are TRBV5-4 and TRBJ2-3, with 7 bases that match TRBD2. The CDR3 loop spans 17 amino acids. J was trimmed by 3 bases and V by 0 bases; bases with no gene match: 10. Germline V gene data show CDR1 as SGHNT and CDR2 as YYREEE (reference sequence). The chain's CDR3 is CASSLGAGTTITDTQYF. For the CDR3, the DNA is TGTGCCAGCAGCTTGGGTGCCGGGACTACGATAACAGATACGCAGTATTTT.

The rearrangement links TRBV27 to TRBJ2-5, with 9 bases matching TRBD2. CDR1 is MNHEY and CDR2 is SMNVEV in the germline V gene (reference sequence). The CDR3 extends over 15 amino acids. The junction had 2 bases not matched to a gene; V was cut back by 1 base and J by 2 bases. CDR3 nucleotides: TGTGCCAGCAGTTTATTGGGACTAGCACAAGAGACCCAGTACTTC. Translating it yields CASSLLGLAQETQYF.

This clonotype was seen a few times. The chain uses TRBV7-3 and TRBJ2-5; the match to TRBD1 covers 9 bases. J was trimmed by 1 base and V by 2 bases; bases with no gene match: 8. Per germline, CDR1 SGHTA and CDR2 FQGTGA. The CDR3 is made up of 17 amino acids. The CDR3 region is CASSLGTGSPLQETQYF. As DNA, the CDR3 is TGTGCCAGCAGCTTAGGGACAGGGTCCCCTCTCCAAGAGACCCAGTACTTC.

The CDR3 nucleotides read TGTGCCAGTACCGAGAGGAGCTCCTATAATTCACCCCTCCACTTT. Its protein is CASTERSSYNSPLHF. This chain links TRBV28 with TRBJ1-6; the D is unclear. Germline V gives CDR1 MDHEN, CDR2 SYDVKM. The CDR3 runs to 15 residues. V was pared by 9 bases and J by 0 bases, with 12 bases between.

This clonotype was observed a few times. This chain connects TRBV20-1 to TRBJ2-3; possibly TRBD2 for D (6 bases). The CDR3 extends over 14 amino acids. CDR1 and CDR2 from the germline V gene are DFQATT and SNEGSKA (reference sequence). The germline V and J ends were trimmed by 5 bases and 6 bases, with 18 bases remaining between them. CDR3 in DNA: TGCAGTGCTTCCCTCCCGGGAGCCCTGGATACGCAGTATTTT. Amino acids: CSASLPGALDTQYF.

The chain couples TRBV18 to TRBJ2-3; tentatively, D is TRBD2 (5 bases). There are 17 residues in the CDR3. V lost 5 bases, J lost 0 bases, and 18 bases lay in between. CDR1 is KGHSH, CDR2 LQKENI, per germline. In DNA form, the CDR3 reads TGTGCCAGCTCATCGGGGTTGAGGGTAACGAGCACAGATACGCAGTATTTT. Translated: CASSSGLRVTSTDTQYF.

DNA of the CDR3: TGTGCCAGCAGCCTACCCGGACTAGCGGGTAACACCGGGGAGCTGTTTTTT. Its translation: CASSLPGLAGNTGELFF. The chain joins TRBV5-6 to TRBJ2-2, with TRBD2 matching over 11 bases. V shed 4 bases, J shed 2 bases, and the junction held 7 bases outside the gene matches. Germline lookup yields CDR1 SGHDT and CDR2 YYEEEE. CDR3 length equals 17 residues. Filled out from reference TRBV5-6 and TRBJ2-2, the complete variable domain reads DAGVTQSPTHLIKTRGQQVTLRCSPKSGHDTVSWYQQALGQGPQFIFQYYEEEERQRGNFPDRFSGHQFPNYSSELNVNALLLGDSALYLCASSLPGLAGNTGELFFGEGSRLTVL.

As concerns this clonotype: This sequence is one base from a far larger clone and is likely a read error. This sequence joins TRBV28 and TRBJ2-2; the D is unclear. The CDR3 covers 12 residues. CDR1 MDHEN and CDR2 SYDVKM come from the germline V gene. Trimming took off 3 bases at V and 4 bases at J, with 3 bases between the two ends. The CDR3 sequence: CASSFTTGELFF. The CDR3 DNA reads TGTGCCAGCAGTTTTACCACCGGGGAGCTGTTTTTT.